The source of this T cell receptor (beta chain) is a study of blood T cell repertoires in COVID-19. How the authors handled the data: Amplifying reference gene primers gave estimates of nucleated cell counts. Only in-frame clones appear in the TCRdb table, and some are missing; sequencing was by immunoSEQ multiplex PCR. For V, J and clone size, that table is used; D and trimming come from the DNA. The sample consists of 250,000 or so clones, more than 80% of them appearing once. The V gene lost 6 bases and the J gene lost 8 bases, with 17 bases spanning the gap. The CDR3 consists of 14 residues. Germline CDR1 MDHEN, CDR2 SYDVKM.

The gene calls are TRBV28 and TRBJ2-1; possible D gene TRBD1, 6 bases. The clonotype comes from a human donor in a cohort sampled during active COVID-19. The sequenced material came from peripheral blood. CDR3 residues: CASRPPRGSHEQFF. The CDR3 DNA follows: TGTGCCAGCAGACCCCCCAGGGGTTCTCATGAGCAGTTCTTC.